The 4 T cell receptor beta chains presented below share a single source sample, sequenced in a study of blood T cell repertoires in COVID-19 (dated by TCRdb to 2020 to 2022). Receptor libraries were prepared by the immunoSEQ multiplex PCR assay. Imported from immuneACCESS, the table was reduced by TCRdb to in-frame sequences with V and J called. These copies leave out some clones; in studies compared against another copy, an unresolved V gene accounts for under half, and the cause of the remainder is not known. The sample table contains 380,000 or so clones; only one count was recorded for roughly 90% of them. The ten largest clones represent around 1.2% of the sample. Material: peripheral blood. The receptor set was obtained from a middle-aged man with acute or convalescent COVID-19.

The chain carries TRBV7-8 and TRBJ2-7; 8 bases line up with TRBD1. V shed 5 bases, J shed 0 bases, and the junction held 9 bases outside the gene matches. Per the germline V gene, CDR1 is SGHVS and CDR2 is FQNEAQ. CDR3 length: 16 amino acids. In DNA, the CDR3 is TGTGCCAGCAGCCCCACCCGGACAGGGAGCTCCTACGAGCAGTACTTC. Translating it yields CASSPTRTGSSYEQYF.

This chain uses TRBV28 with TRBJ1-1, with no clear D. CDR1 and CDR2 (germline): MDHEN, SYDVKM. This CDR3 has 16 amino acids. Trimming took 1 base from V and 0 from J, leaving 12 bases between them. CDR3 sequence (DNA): TGTGCCAGCAGTTTATTCCCAGGTGCCATGAACACTGAAGCTTTCTTT. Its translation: CASSLFPGAMNTEAFF. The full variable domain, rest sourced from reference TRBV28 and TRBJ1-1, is DVKVTQSSRYLVKRTGEKVFLECVQDMDHENMFWYRQDPGLGLRLIYFSYDVKMKEKGDIPEGYSVSREKKERFSLILESASTNQTSMYLCASSLFPGAMNTEAFFGQGTRLTVV.

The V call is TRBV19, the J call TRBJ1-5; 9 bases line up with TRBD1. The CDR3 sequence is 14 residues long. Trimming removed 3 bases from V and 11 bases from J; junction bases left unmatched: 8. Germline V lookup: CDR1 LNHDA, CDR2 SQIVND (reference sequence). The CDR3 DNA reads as TGTGCCAGTAGTATGGGACAGGGAGTTGCAGCCCAGCATTTT. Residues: CASSMGQGVAAQHF. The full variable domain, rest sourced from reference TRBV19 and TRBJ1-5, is DGGITQSPKYLFRKEGQNVTLSCEQNLNHDAMYWYRQDPGQGLRLIYYSQIVNDFQKGDIAEGYSVSREKKESFPLTVTSAQKNPTAFYLCASSMGQGVAAQHFGDGTRLSIL.

CDR3 in amino acids: CSVDSGYRAGYTF. In DNA form, the CDR3 reads TGCAGCGTTGACTCGGGGTATAGGGCTGGCTACACCTTC. The chain recombines TRBV29-1 with TRBJ1-2, with D unresolved. CDR3 length equals 13 residues. Germline V gene sequence: CDR1 SQVTM, CDR2 ANQGSEA. The V and J ends lost 3 bases and 7 bases respectively, with 15 bases between them.